This T cell receptor (beta chain) comes out of a study of radiation and T cells in renal cell carcinoma (TCRdb year 2020). Study-level background: Samples were obtained from a clinical trial, in which 15 Gy stereotactic body radiation therapy was delivered to primary renal cell carcinomas and nephrectomy was performed 4 weeks later. TCR beta sequencing covered some 55 samples in total, comprising some 25 tumors and about 27 peripheral blood samples. Across all 53 samples, 3,800,000 or so unique CDR3 nucleotide sequences encoding approximately 3,000,000 unique CDR3 amino acid sequences were identified. Summary of the overall study and its limitations: Because pretreatment tumor biopsies were not available, the baseline intratumoral presence of clonotypes could not be determined. Effects of radiation dose or scheduling on the TCR repertoire could not be addressed with the single-armed trial design. In blood, the top tumor clonotypes increased between baseline and 2 weeks post-radiation and then shrank by 4 weeks, which suggests that tumor-resident clones expanded only transiently. Tracking of blood repertoire dynamics stopped at roughly four weeks after treatment, with no follow-up past that point.

Taken with the paper, the label for time point translates to: baseline pretreatment blood. In the paper's terms, the treatment or condition label means: 15 Gy SBRT to primary tumor, nephrectomy 4 weeks later. Serial peripheral blood from radiation-treated patients was sampled at baseline, 2 weeks and 4 weeks after SBRT to track tumor-enriched clonotypes. Renal cell carcinoma with clear cell pathology was present in all patients. The QIAamp DNA Blood Mini Kit (Qiagen) was used to prepare genomic DNA for TCR sequencing. The analyses included just those samples that passed every quality control check. Following the manufacturer's recommendations, the immunoSEQ kit was used to generate TCR beta libraries from genomic DNA. Library preparation used a first multiplex PCR with proprietary primers, then a second PCR adding unique barcodes, with bead cleanups after each round. A kit-provided positive control reaction and a negative control reaction were included in every sample batch. The final libraries were assessed on an Agilent 4200 TapeStation D1000 ScreenTape, pooled by volume, and quantified by qPCR. Sequencing ran on an Illumina NextSeq500 with a MidOutput 150-cycle cartridge, using 156 Read1 and 15 Index1 cycles with kit custom primers. The pooled library was loaded at around 1 pM with roughly 19% PhiX control spiked in. In the source study's methods: Vendor-processed data were analyzed in R, and a clonotype was defined as all T cells sharing the same CDR3 nucleotide sequence. For clone abundance analyses, frequencies were normalized to the 10,000 most abundant clones in each sample. Public T cell clones, averaging fewer than five per sample, were removed before analysis. An abundance difference of at least 32-fold between compartments was the criterion for calling clonotypes tumor-enriched or baseline blood-enriched. A beta-binomial differential abundance model was used to identify clonotypes that expanded or contracted between blood time points. The Baroni-Urbani and Buser coefficient was used to measure tumor-blood repertoire similarity, and groups were compared with two-tailed Wilcoxon tests in R. In its TCRdb copy, this immuneACCESS table keeps in-frame sequences only and misses some clones. Where compared with another copy, unresolved V genes explain less than half of these, and the others have no known cause. V, J and clone size are those of that table, while D and trimming were read from the DNA. The sample data list 150,000 or so clones, and approximately 82% of these were observed just once. Around a quarter of the sample is held by the ten biggest clonotypes.

The germline ends are 17 bases apart after V is trimmed by 5 bases and J by 0 bases. The CDR3 runs 16 amino acids, cysteine and phenylalanine included. Only CDR3 DNA remains: 48 bases, in frame from the first base. Based on the germline V gene (reference sequence), the CDR1 and CDR2 sequences are LNHDA and SQIVND. As regards this clone: Its antigen is still unknown. One base away there is no much larger clone; base qualities are not given.

Sequencing used blood, obtained from a patient whose treatment included radiotherapy and nephrectomy. This clonotype was obtained from a woman in her forties or fifties with renal cell carcinoma. This sequence uses TRBV19 and TRBJ2-7; the D gene is perhaps TRBD2, on 6 matching bases. At the DNA level, the sequence is TGTGCCAGTAGTTCCTCATGGCGGCGGGGCTCCTACGAGCAGTACTTC. The resulting protein is CASSSSWRRGSYEQYF.